These 10 T cell receptor beta chains share one sample of origin, sequenced in a study of blood T cell repertoires in COVID-19. Profiled with immunoSEQ multiplex PCR; TCRdb holds only in-frame clones, not every one. The sample lists approximately 53,000 clones, about 89% occurring once. The sample taken for sequencing was peripheral blood. Every receptor here comes from a human donor in a cohort sampled during active COVID-19.

V is TRBV6-5 and J is TRBJ2-1; tentatively, D is TRBD1 (5 bases). Germline values: CDR1 MNHEY, CDR2 SVGAGI. V gave up 0 bases and J gave up 7 bases, with 7 bases separating them. CDR3 length: 13 residues. DNA for the CDR3: TGTGCCAGCAGTTACTCCCAGGGAAATGAGCAGTTCTTC. Translation gives CASSYSQGNEQFF.

This chain connects TRBV9 to TRBJ1-2; 7 nucleotides match TRBD1. V lost 4 bases, J lost 4 bases, and 10 bases stayed unmatched. The germline V gene has CDR1 SGDLS and CDR2 YYNGEE. This CDR3 is built from 15 residues. As DNA, the CDR3 is TGTGCCAGCAGCAGGATTAGACAGGGAAGCTATGGCTACACCTTC. Translated, it gives CASSRIRQGSYGYTF.

This clone was observed a single time. This chain connects TRBV6-5 to TRBJ2-5, with 10 bases that match TRBD2. This CDR3 has 14 amino acids. CDR1 MNHEY and CDR2 SVGAGI come from the germline V gene. Germline trimming cut 8 bases from V and 3 bases from J; bases unmatched to any gene: 6. This CDR3 is CASRTGTSEETQYF. DNA for the CDR3: TGTGCCAGCCGCACCGGGACTAGCGAAGAGACCCAGTACTTC.

This chain links TRBV7-6 with TRBJ1-3, with 7 bases fitting TRBD1. CDR3 length: 14 residues. In germline, CDR1 is SGHVS, CDR2 FNYEAQ. Trimming at V came to 5 bases and at J to 2 bases, leaving 3 bases not matched to a gene. DNA for the CDR3: TGTGCCAGCAGCCCCGACAGGGCTGGAAACACCATATATTTT. This gives the protein CASSPDRAGNTIYF.

The chain combines TRBV7-2 with TRBJ2-1; TRBD2 aligns across 7 bases. Germline lookup yields CDR1 SGHTA and CDR2 FQGNSA. V lost 1 base to trimming and J lost 3 bases; unmatched junction nucleotides: 6. The CDR3 is 16 residues long. DNA of the CDR3: TGTGCCAGCAGCTTAGATAGGACTAGTCTCTACAATGAGCAGTTCTTC. Translated: CASSLDRTSLYNEQFF.

The chain recombines TRBV7-2 with TRBJ1-2; TRBD1 aligns across 11 bases. This CDR3 region has 13 residues. The V gene's germline CDR1 is SGHTA and CDR2 FQGNSA. J gave up 10 bases and V 5 bases, and 6 bases lay outside the gene matches. This CDR3 reads CASSEDRGQDYTF. CDR3 DNA: TGTGCCAGCAGCGAGGACAGGGGGCAGGACTACACCTTC. Filled out from reference TRBV7-2 and TRBJ1-2, the complete variable domain reads GAGVSQSPSNKVTEKGKDVELRCDPISGHTALYWYRQSLGQGLEFLIYFQGNSAPDKSGLPSDRFSAERTGGSVSTLTIQRTQQEDSAVYLCASSEDRGQDYTFGSGTRLTVV.

The V and J genes are TRBV7-2 and TRBJ1-4, with D unclear. Trimming took off 6 bases at V and 3 bases at J, with 8 bases between the two ends. Germline loops: CDR1 SGHTA, CDR2 FQGNSA. This CDR3 contains 13 residues. CDR3 sequence (DNA): TGTGCCAGCAGTGGAGGTCCTAATGAAAAACTGTTTTTT. Protein product: CASSGGPNEKLFF. Complete variable domain (other parts from reference TRBV7-2 and TRBJ1-4): GAGVSQSPSNKVTEKGKDVELRCDPISGHTALYWYRQSLGQGLEFLIYFQGNSAPDKSGLPSDRFSAERTGGSVSTLTIQRTQQEDSAVYLCASSGGPNEKLFFGSGTQLSVL.

The V and J genes are TRBV4-3 and TRBJ1-1; 7 nucleotides agree with TRBD1. The CDR3 runs to 15 residues. Losses at the gene ends were 4 bases for V and 3 bases for J; bases not matched to a gene: 8. From germline, CDR1 is LGHNA and CDR2 YSLEER. The CDR3 coding sequence is TGCGCCAGCAGCCGCGACAGGGAAACGTACACTGAAGCTTTCTTT. Its translation is CASSRDRETYTEAFF.

The chain is built from TRBV5-1 and TRBJ2-3; the D is unclear. The CDR3 totals 15 residues. V shed 0 bases and J shed 0 bases, with 8 bases lying between them. In germline, CDR1 is SGHRS, CDR2 YFSETQ. The DNA of the CDR3 is TGCGCCAGCAGCTTGGTCCCAGTTAGCACAGATACGCAGTATTTT. Its protein is CASSLVPVSTDTQYF.

The J gene is TRBJ2-7, the V gene TRBV15, with D unresolved. From germline, CDR1 is LNHNV and CDR2 YYDKDF (reference sequence). V gave up 1 base and J gave up 1 base, with 8 bases separating them. The CDR3 loop spans 14 amino acids. In nucleotides, the CDR3 is TGTGCCACCAGCAGAGTCTCAGGTTCCTACGAGCAGTACTTC. It encodes CATSRVSGSYEQYF.